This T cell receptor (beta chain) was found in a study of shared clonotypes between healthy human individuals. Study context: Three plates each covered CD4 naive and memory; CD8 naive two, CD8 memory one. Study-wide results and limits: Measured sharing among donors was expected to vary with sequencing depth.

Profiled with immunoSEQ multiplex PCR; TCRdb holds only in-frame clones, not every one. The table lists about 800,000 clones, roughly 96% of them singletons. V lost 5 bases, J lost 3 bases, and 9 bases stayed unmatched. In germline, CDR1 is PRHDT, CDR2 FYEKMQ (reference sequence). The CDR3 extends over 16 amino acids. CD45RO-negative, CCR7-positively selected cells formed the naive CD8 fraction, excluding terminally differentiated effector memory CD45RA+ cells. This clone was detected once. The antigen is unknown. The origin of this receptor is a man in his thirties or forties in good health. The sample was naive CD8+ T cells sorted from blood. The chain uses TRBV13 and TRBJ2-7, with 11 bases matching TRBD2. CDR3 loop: CASSGSGRAGLYEQYF. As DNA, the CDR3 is TGTGCCAGCAGCGGTAGCGGGAGGGCCGGTCTCTACGAGCAGTACTTC.